These 24 T cell receptor beta chains were sequenced from one sample in a study of blood T cell repertoires in COVID-19. The assay was immunoSEQ multiplex PCR, and TCRdb's table has in-frame clones only and misses some. The table shows more than 200,000 clones, with 88% occurring only once. Sequenced: peripheral blood. The receptor source for this set is a woman aged 60-75 years with acute or convalescent COVID-19.

The chain has TRBV11-2 and TRBJ2-2; D is undetermined. The V end was cut by 1 base, the J end by 1 base, with 7 bases between. The CDR3 spans 15 residues. From germline, CDR1 is SGHAT and CDR2 FQNNGV. CDR3: CASSLGRVNTGELFF. The CDR3 region has the DNA TGTGCCAGCAGCTTAGGACGGGTGAACACCGGGGAGCTGTTTTTT. The full variable domain, with the rest looked up from reference TRBV11-2 and TRBJ2-2, is EAGVAQSPRYKIIEKRQSVAFWCNPISGHATLYWYQQILGQGPKLLIQFQNNGVVDDSQLPKDRFSAERLKGVDSTLKIQPAKLEDSAVYLCASSLGRVNTGELFFGEGSRLTVL.

V is TRBV9 and J is TRBJ1-1; 7 bases line up with TRBD1. The germline CDR1 and CDR2 sequences are SGDLS and YYNGEE. V dropped 4 bases and J dropped 2; count of bases not matched to a gene: 8. The length of the CDR3 is 15 residues. The CDR3: CASSFTGTENTEAFF. In DNA, the CDR3 is TGTGCCAGCAGCTTCACCGGGACAGAAAACACTGAAGCTTTCTTT.

The rearrangement links TRBV10-2 to TRBJ2-1, with D possibly TRBD1 on 5 matching bases. Trimming shortened V by 11 bases and J by 0 bases, and 14 bases separated the two germline ends. The CDR3 is 14 amino acids. Germline CDR1 reads WSHSY; CDR2 reads SAAADI. The CDR3 is CAPPDSSSYNEQFF. CDR3 bases: TGCGCCCCCCCTGACAGTAGCTCCTACAATGAGCAGTTCTTC.

This chain joins TRBV18 and TRBJ1-5; D gene uncertain. The CDR3 consists of 13 residues. V lost 2 bases and J lost 6, with 8 bases in between. Germline V gene sequence: CDR1 KGHSH, CDR2 LQKENI. This CDR3 reads CASSPEGGQPQHF. The CDR3 DNA reads as TGTGCCAGCTCACCAGAGGGTGGTCAGCCCCAGCATTTT.

A single count supports this clone. The J gene is TRBJ1-1, the V gene TRBV5-5; D is unclear. Germline lookup yields CDR1 SGHKS and CDR2 YYEKEE (reference sequence). The ends were cut back, 0 bases at V and 3 bases at J, with 6 bases in the middle. The length of the CDR3 is 13 residues. The CDR3 is CASSLVQYTEAFF. The CDR3, as DNA: TGTGCCAGCAGCTTGGTACAGTACACTGAAGCTTTCTTT.

V is TRBV6-5 and J is TRBJ2-7; D may be TRBD1 (7 bases). V was pared by 4 bases and J by 6 bases, with 16 bases between. This CDR3 is 14 amino acids long. Germline V gene lookup returns CDR1 MNHEY and CDR2 SVGAGI. The CDR3 DNA reads TGTGCCAGCAGTTTGGAGGGACAGTTGGCCGAGCAGTACTTC. It translates to CASSLEGQLAEQYF.

This clone appeared a few times. Other DNA sequences from this sample encode an identical CDR3 as well. J is TRBJ1-3 and V is TRBV18; TRBD1 aligns across 8 bases. Germline-derived CDR1 and CDR2 are KGHSH and LQKENI. The V segment lost 3 bases and the J segment 2 bases; nucleotides outside the gene matches: 0. The CDR3 is 14 amino acids. For the CDR3, the DNA is TGTGCCAGCTCACCGGACAGGGCTGGAAACACCATATATTTT. It codes for CASSPDRAGNTIYF.

With respect to this clone: In the same sample, other DNA sequences code for this CDR3. V usage is TRBV28 and J usage is TRBJ1-2; D is unclear. The CDR3 loop spans 12 amino acids. Germline V gives CDR1 MDHEN, CDR2 SYDVKM. V dropped 4 bases and J dropped 5 bases, with 8 bases sitting between them. CDR3 loop: CASSSRTYGYTF. The CDR3 DNA reads as TGTGCCAGCAGTTCGAGGACTTATGGCTACACCTTC.

About this clone: Different DNA sequences within this sample yield the same CDR3. This chain links TRBV7-9 with TRBJ2-5; 8 bases fit TRBD2. The CDR3 runs to 14 residues. V trimming: 4 bases; J trimming: 2 bases; junction bases outside the gene matches: 3. Germline V lookup: CDR1 SEHNR, CDR2 FQNEAQ (reference sequence). The CDR3 DNA sequence: TGTGCCAGCAGCTCCGGGACTAGGCAAGAGACCCAGTACTTC. It codes for CASSSGTRQETQYF.

The V call is TRBV19, the J call TRBJ1-6; TRBD1 aligns across 9 bases. The length of the CDR3 is 15 residues. CDR1 and CDR2 from the germline V gene are LNHDA and SQIVND (reference sequence). The junction had 6 bases not matched to a gene; V was cut back by 6 bases and J by 6 bases. CDR3 protein: CASSFGQGTNSPLHF. The CDR3 region has the DNA TGTGCCAGTAGCTTCGGACAGGGGACTAATTCACCCCTCCACTTT.

The chain combines TRBV7-6 with TRBJ1-5, with D uncertain. Trimming removed 5 bases from V and 0 bases from J, with 11 bases in between. The CDR3 runs 15 residues. Looked up from germline, CDR1 is SGHVS and CDR2 is FNYEAQ. CDR3 region: CASSPTGSSNQPQHF. CDR3 DNA: TGTGCCAGCAGCCCCACGGGGTCTAGCAATCAGCCCCAGCATTTT.

The chain joins TRBV19 to TRBJ2-3, with 13 bases identical to TRBD2. The CDR3 loop spans 16 amino acids. V lost 4 bases and J lost 3; bases outside the gene matches: 4. Germline V CDR1 and CDR2: LNHDA, SQIVND (reference sequence). The CDR3 reads CASSTRTSGGTDTQYF. The CDR3 region has the DNA TGTGCCAGTAGTACCAGGACTAGCGGGGGTACAGATACGCAGTATTTT.

CDR3 in DNA: TGTGCCAGCAGCTCCGGACAGTCTGGGGCCAACGTCCTGACTTTC. This translates into CASSSGQSGANVLTF. The rearrangement joins TRBV7-2 to TRBJ2-6; a weak D match, TRBD1 (6 bases). The CDR3 totals 15 residues. Germline assignment: CDR1 SGHTA and CDR2 FQGNSA. V lost 4 bases to trimming and J lost 1 base, with 8 bases between them.

The chain recombines TRBV10-1 with TRBJ2-1; 11 nucleotides align to TRBD2. The CDR3 has 15 amino acids. V shed 6 bases and J 7 bases; nucleotides not matched to a gene: 8. Germline-derived CDR1 and CDR2 are WNHNN and SYGVQD (reference sequence). The CDR3 reads CASSSGTSGINEQFF. CDR3 sequence (DNA): TGCGCCAGCAGCTCCGGGACTAGCGGAATTAATGAGCAGTTCTTC.

V is TRBV11-2 and J is TRBJ2-1; TRBD2 might be the D (5 bases). The germline V gene has CDR1 SGHAT and CDR2 FQNNGV. The CDR3 consists of 15 residues. V was cut by 3 bases and J by 3 bases, with 12 bases left in between. The chain's CDR3 is CASSLMEVYYNEQFF. CDR3 nucleotide sequence: TGTGCCAGCAGCTTGATGGAGGTCTACTACAATGAGCAGTTCTTC.

The chain recombines TRBV10-1 with TRBJ2-1; D remains ambiguous. Germline V gene lookup returns CDR1 WNHNN and CDR2 SYGVQD (reference sequence). This CDR3 comprises 13 residues. With 1 base removed from V and 7 bases from J, the gap between germline ends came to 8 bases. CDR3 nucleotides: TGCGCCAGCAGTGAGTTAGCCCCGAATGAGCAGTTCTTC. This gives the protein CASSELAPNEQFF.

This clone was detected a few times. The chain combines TRBV30 with TRBJ1-3; D call uncertain. The CDR3 covers 15 residues. Germline V gene sequence: CDR1 GTSNPN, CDR2 SVGIG (reference sequence). Trimming took off 2 bases at V and 0 bases at J, with 11 bases between the two ends. As DNA, the CDR3 is TGTGCCTGGAGTCCTGACTCCGGCTCTGGAAACACCATATATTTT. Translation: CAWSPDSGSGNTIYF.

This rearrangement joins TRBV4-2 to TRBJ2-1; 10 bases match TRBD2. V lost 1 base to trimming and J lost 5 bases; unmatched junction nucleotides: 11. The V gene's germline CDR1 is LGHNA and CDR2 YNFKEQ. The CDR3 has 18 amino acids. The CDR3 coding sequence is TGTGCCAGCAGCCAAGTTAAGGGTCTAGCGGGGGCCAACAATGAGCAGTTCTTC. It codes for CASSQVKGLAGANNEQFF.

The gene calls are TRBV7-2 and TRBJ1-4; D gene uncertain. The CDR3 loop spans 14 amino acids. Germline CDR1 reads SGHTA; CDR2 reads FQGNSA. V lost 3 bases, J lost 7 bases, and 12 bases lay in between. This CDR3 reads CASSLGPSGEKLFF. In nucleotides, the CDR3 is TGTGCCAGCAGCTTGGGCCCAAGTGGTGAAAAACTGTTTTTT.

This clone was seen only a few times. The chain is built from TRBV23-1 and TRBJ2-7, with TRBD2 matching over 8 bases. TRBV23-1 is labeled an ORF, and its function is uncertain. The trim removed 7 bases at V and 3 bases at J, leaving 5 bases unmatched. The CDR3 has 13 residues. The CDR3 sequence is CASTPGLVYEQYF. CDR3 sequence (DNA): TGCGCCAGCACGCCGGGACTAGTCTACGAGCAGTACTTC.

This clone has a single count. The chain has TRBV6-5 and TRBJ1-2, with 11 bases identical to TRBD1. Germline V gene lookup returns CDR1 MNHEY and CDR2 SVGAGI. The CDR3 sequence is 13 residues long. After removal of 6 bases from V and 5 bases from J, the junction contained 2 bases not matched to a gene. The CDR3 DNA is TGTGCCAGCAGACGGGACAGGGGGTATGGCTACACCTTC. Translation gives CASRRDRGYGYTF.

This clone has a handful of counts. The chain recombines TRBV5-4 with TRBJ1-4; 7 bases match TRBD1. The CDR3 consists of 13 residues. Germline CDR1 reads SGHNT; CDR2 reads YYREEE (reference sequence). V lost 2 bases to trimming and J lost 7 bases; unmatched junction nucleotides: 2. The CDR3 loop is CASSLDRAEKLFF. CDR3 coding DNA: TGTGCCAGCAGCTTAGACAGGGCTGAAAAACTGTTTTTT.

The chain is built from TRBV19 and TRBJ2-3; TRBD1 agrees at 7 bases. The germline V gene has CDR1 LNHDA and CDR2 SQIVND (reference sequence). CDR3 length: 15 residues. V lost 3 bases to trimming and J lost 8 bases; unmatched junction nucleotides: 11. The CDR3 DNA follows: TGTGCCAGTAGTATCAAAGGGACAGCCCCTGGTACGCAGTATTTT. Translating gives CASSIKGTAPGTQYF.

The rearrangement joins TRBV5-4 to TRBJ2-5; 8 bases map to TRBD2. Losses at the gene ends were 1 base for V and 1 base for J; bases not matched to a gene: 3. Germline CDR1 and CDR2: SGHNT and YYREEE (reference sequence). The CDR3 has 15 amino acids. The CDR3 nucleotides read TGTGCCAGCAGCTTGAAAACTAGCGGCCAAGAGACCCAGTACTTC. It translates to CASSLKTSGQETQYF.